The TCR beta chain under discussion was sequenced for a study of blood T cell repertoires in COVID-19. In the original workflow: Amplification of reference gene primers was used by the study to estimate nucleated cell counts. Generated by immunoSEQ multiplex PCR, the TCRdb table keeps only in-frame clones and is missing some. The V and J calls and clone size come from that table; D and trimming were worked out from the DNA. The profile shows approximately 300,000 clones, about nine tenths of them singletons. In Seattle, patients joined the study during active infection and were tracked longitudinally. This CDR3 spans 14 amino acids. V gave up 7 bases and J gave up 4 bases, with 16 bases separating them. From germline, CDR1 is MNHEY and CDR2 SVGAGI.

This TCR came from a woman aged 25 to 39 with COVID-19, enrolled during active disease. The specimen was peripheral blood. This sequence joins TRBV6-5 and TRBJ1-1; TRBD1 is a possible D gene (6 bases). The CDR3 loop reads CASTQGPFGTEAFF. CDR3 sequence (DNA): TGTGCCAGCACACAGGGTCCTTTTGGCACTGAAGCTTTCTTT.